This T cell receptor (beta chain) stems from a study of T cell changes during pregnancy in multiple sclerosis. This CDR3 contains 14 residues. V was cut by 6 bases and J by 2 bases, with 11 bases left in between. Germline CDR1 and CDR2: SNHLY and FYNNEI. TCRdb's table, derived via immunoSEQ multiplex PCR, lists solely in-frame clones and lacks some. The top ten hold less than 1.5% of the sample, which has just under 65,000 clones, 90% to 95% seen once. The rearrangement links TRBV2 to TRBJ1-5; possible D gene TRBD1, 6 bases. The source material was peripheral blood, sampled after pregnancy. The TCR sequence derives from a female donor in good health, enrolled as a control in a pregnancy study. Written as DNA, the CDR3 is TGTGCCAGCAGGGAACAGGGCGGCAATCAGCCCCAGCATTTT. Encoded protein: CASREQGGNQPQHF.